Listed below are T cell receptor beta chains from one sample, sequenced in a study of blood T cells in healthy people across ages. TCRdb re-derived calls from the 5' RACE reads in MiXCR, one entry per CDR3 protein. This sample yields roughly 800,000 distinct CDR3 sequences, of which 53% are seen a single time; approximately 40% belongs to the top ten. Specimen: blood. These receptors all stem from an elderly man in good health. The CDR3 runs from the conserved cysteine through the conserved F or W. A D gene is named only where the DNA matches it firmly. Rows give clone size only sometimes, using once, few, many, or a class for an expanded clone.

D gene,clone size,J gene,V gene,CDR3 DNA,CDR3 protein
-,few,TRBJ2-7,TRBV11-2,TGTGCCAGCAGCTCCGGGCTTGGGCCCTACGAGCAGTACTTC,CASSSGLGPYEQYF
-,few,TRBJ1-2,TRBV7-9,TGTGCCAGCAGCTTAGGTCGTACGGGCTACACCTTC,CASSLGRTGYTF
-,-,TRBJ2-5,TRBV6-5,TGTGCCACCAGGGGTAGCGGAGCGGAGACCCAGTACTTC,CATRGSGAETQYF
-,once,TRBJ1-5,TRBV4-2,TGTGCCAGCAGCCAAGATCTCAGGGGTCAGGCTCAGCCCCAGCATTTT,CASSQDLRGQAQPQHF
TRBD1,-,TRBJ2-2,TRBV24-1,TGTGCCACCAGGACAGGGTTAACCGGGGAGCTGTTTTTT,CATRTGLTGELFF
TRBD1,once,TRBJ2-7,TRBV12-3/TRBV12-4,TGTGCCAGCAGTTTAGGACAGGGAGTCTCCCACGAGCAGTACTTC,CASSLGQGVSHEQYF
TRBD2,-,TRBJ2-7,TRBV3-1,TGTGCCAGCAGCCAACCGCCCACTAGCGGGAGCTACGAGCAGTACTTC,CASSQPPTSGSYEQYF
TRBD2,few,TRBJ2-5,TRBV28,TGTGCCAGCAGCCAATATAGTGTTCTAGCGGGAGTTGAGGAGACCCAGTACTTC,CASSQYSVLAGVEETQYF
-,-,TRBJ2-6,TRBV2,TGTGCCAGCAATGAAGCCAACGTCCTGACTTTC,CASNEANVLTF
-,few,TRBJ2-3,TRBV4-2,TGTGCCAGCAGCCAAGTGGGGGCAGATACGCAGTATTTT,CASSQVGADTQYF
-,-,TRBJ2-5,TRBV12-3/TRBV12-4,TGTGCCAGCAGCGACCCGGACCGGTCTCGGGAGACCCAGTACTTC,CASSDPDRSRETQYF
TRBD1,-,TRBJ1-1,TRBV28,TGTGCCAGCACCGAAAGCAGGGGGCCGTACACTGAAGCTTTCTTT,CASTESRGPYTEAFF
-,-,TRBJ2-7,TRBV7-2,TGTGCCAGCAGCCCCCTTGTCCGCCAGTACGAGCAGTACTTC,CASSPLVRQYEQYF
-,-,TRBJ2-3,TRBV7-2,TGTGCCAGCAGCCCGGACTGGGGCACAGATACGGAGTATTTT,CASSPDWGTDTEYF
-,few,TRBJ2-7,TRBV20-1,TGCAGTGCAACCGGGGTAGCCGTGGGGCAGTACTTC,CSATGVAVGQYF
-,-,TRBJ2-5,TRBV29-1,TGCAGCGTTGCTTTCTTTGGGCAGTTTGGGCAAGAGACCCAGTACTTC,CSVAFFGQFGQETQYF
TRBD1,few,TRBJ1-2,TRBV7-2,TGTGCCAGCAGCTTAGGGACAGGGCTTGGGAACTATGGCTACACCTTC,CASSLGTGLGNYGYTF
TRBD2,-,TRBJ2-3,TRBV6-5,TGTGCCAGCAGTCCAGTAGCGGGAGGGCACAGATACGCGTATTTT,CASSPVAGGHRYAYF
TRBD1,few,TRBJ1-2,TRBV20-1,TGCAGTGCTCCTCAGTCCCGGGACAGTTTGGGCAACTATGGCTACACCTTC,CSAPQSRDSLGNYGYTF
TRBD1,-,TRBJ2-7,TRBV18,TGTGCCAGCTCACCACTAGTTCCGGGACAGGGTAGGGAGCAGTACTTC,CASSPLVPGQGREQYF
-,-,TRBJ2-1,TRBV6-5,TGTGCCAGCAGTGGACAGTCCTACAATGAGCAGTTCTTC,CASSGQSYNEQFF
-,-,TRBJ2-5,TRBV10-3,TGTGCCATCAGTGAGTCGGGAGGCAGACAAGAGACCCAGTACTTC,CAISESGGRQETQYF
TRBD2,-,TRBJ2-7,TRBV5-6,TGTGCCAGCAGCTTACCGACTAGGCGCGGGAGAGAGCTTACGATCGCCTACGAGCAGTACTTC,CASSLPTRRGRELTIAYEQYF
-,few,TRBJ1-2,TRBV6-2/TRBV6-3,TGTGCCAGCAGTCCGGTGGGGCAGTACTATGGCTACACCTTC,CASSPVGQYYGYTF
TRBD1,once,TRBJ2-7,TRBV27,TGTGCCAGCAGTTCCGAAATTTCCGGGACAGGGAGATACAATGAGCAGTACTTC,CASSSEISGTGRYNEQYF
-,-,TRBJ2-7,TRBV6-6,TGTGCCAGCAGATCTACACCGTACGAGCAGTACTTC,CASRSTPYEQYF
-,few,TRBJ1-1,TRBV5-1,TGCGCCAGCAGCTTGGATGGATCGAACACTGAAGCTTTCTTT,CASSLDGSNTEAFF
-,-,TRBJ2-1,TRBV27,TGTGCCAGCAGTTCGACAGCGTACAATGAGCAGTTCTTC,CASSSTAYNEQFF
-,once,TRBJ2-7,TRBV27,TGTGCCAGCAGTTCCCCCAGCAAACGGACAGCCCCCAAGGACGAGCAGTACTTC,CASSSPSKRTAPKDEQYF
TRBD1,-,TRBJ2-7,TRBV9,TGTGCCAGCAGCCCCCGGACAGGGGGATCCTACGGGCAGTACTTC,CASSPRTGGSYGQYF
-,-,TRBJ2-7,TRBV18,TGTGCCAGCTCACCATCGCTGGAGCAGTACTTC,CASSPSLEQYF
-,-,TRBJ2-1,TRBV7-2,TGTGCCAGCTCCCCGCGAATAAGGTTGTACAATGAGCAGTTCTTC,CASSPRIRLYNEQFF
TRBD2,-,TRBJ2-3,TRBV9,TGTGCCAGCAGCGCAAAAGCGGGAGGCACCACAGATACGCAGTATTTT,CASSAKAGGTTDTQYF
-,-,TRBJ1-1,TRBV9,TGTGCCAGCAGCGTGATGTGGAGTAGGACTGAAGCTTTCTTT,CASSVMWSRTEAFF
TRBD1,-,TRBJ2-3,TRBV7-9,TGTGCCAGCAGCCCGGGACAGTCACACAGAGACGCGTATTTT,CASSPGQSHRDAYF
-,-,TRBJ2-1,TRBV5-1,TGCGCCAGCAGCTTATTCCCAACCTACAATGAGCAGTTCTTC,CASSLFPTYNEQFF
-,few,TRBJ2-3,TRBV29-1,TGCAGCGGATCCGGGACGGCCAGCACAGATACGCAGTATTTT,CSGSGTASTDTQYF
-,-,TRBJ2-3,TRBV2,TGTGCCAGCAGTGAAAGGGCGGATACGCAGTATTTT,CASSERADTQYF
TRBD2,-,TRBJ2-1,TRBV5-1,TGCGCCAGCAGCCTTCGACTAGCTCGGGATGAGCAGTTCTTC,CASSLRLARDEQFF
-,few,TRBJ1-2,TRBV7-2,TGTGCCAGCAGCCTACCCTCCTCGGGTGGCTACACCTTC,CASSLPSSGGYTF
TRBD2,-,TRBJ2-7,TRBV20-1,TGCAGTGCTAGAGAACCCGGGGGGATCTCCTACGAGCAGTACTTC,CSAREPGGISYEQYF
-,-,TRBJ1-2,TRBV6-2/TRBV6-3,TGTGCCAGCAGTTACTCGATAGGCTACACCTTC,CASSYSIGYTF
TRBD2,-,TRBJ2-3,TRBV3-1,TGTGCCAGCAGCCGCGGGACTAGCGGGGGATACGCGTATTTT,CASSRGTSGGYAYF